Each of the 28 T cell receptor beta chains below was sequenced from the same sample in a study of blood T cell repertoires in COVID-19. Sequencing was performed with immunoSEQ multiplex PCR; in TCRdb, only in-frame clones are kept and a portion is missing. The table has a few hundred thousand clones, roughly nine tenths seen once. The material sequenced was peripheral blood. These receptor sequences come from a woman aged 25-40 years with COVID-19, enrolled during active disease.

The rearrangement links TRBV19 to TRBJ2-5, with 9 nucleotides matching TRBD1. V was pared by 6 bases and J by 4 bases, with 12 bases of the junction left unmatched. The CDR3 extends over 16 amino acids. Germline V gene data show CDR1 as LNHDA and CDR2 as SQIVND (reference sequence). The CDR3 nucleotides are TGTGCCAGTAGCCCATCCGGGACAGGGATGGGAGAGACCCAGTACTTC. Its protein is CASSPSGTGMGETQYF.

This chain links TRBV10-2 with TRBJ2-1, with 7 bases that match TRBD2. CDR3 length: 15 residues. V shed 3 bases, J shed 0 bases, and the junction held 2 bases outside the gene matches. The germline V gene has CDR1 WSHSY and CDR2 SAAADI. As DNA, the CDR3 is TGCGCCAGCAGTGACTGGGGGGGCTCCTACAATGAGCAGTTCTTC. It specifies CASSDWGGSYNEQFF.

This clone has only a few counts. The chain employs TRBV4-3 and TRBJ1-2; D is possibly TRBD1 (5 bases). Between the trimmed V and J ends, which lost 4 bases and 7 bases, there was a span of 16 bases. The CDR3 has 14 residues. The V gene's germline CDR1 is LGHNA and CDR2 YSLEER. CDR3 nucleotide sequence: TGCGCCAGCAGCCGGCTAGGGGAGGAGGCTGGCTACACCTTC. Its translation: CASSRLGEEAGYTF.

The chain joins TRBV7-6 to TRBJ1-1; a weak D match, TRBD1 (6 bases). The germline V gene has CDR1 SGHVS and CDR2 FNYEAQ. The V gene lost 5 bases and the J gene lost 0 bases, with 16 bases spanning the gap. The CDR3 sequence is 16 residues long. The CDR3 here is CASSRGWGQMNTEAFF. CDR3 nucleotides: TGTGCCAGCAGCCGCGGGTGGGGACAAATGAACACTGAAGCTTTCTTT.

The V and J genes are TRBV7-9 and TRBJ2-2; D remains ambiguous. Trimming removed 5 bases at V and 0 bases at J, with 7 bases between. The CDR3 is made up of 14 amino acids. Germline lookup yields CDR1 SEHNR and CDR2 FQNEAQ (reference sequence). The CDR3 here is CASSHTPNTGELFF. CDR3 nucleotide sequence: TGTGCCAGCAGCCACACGCCGAACACCGGGGAGCTGTTTTTT.

As regards this clone: Other nucleotide sequences in the sample specify the same CDR3. The V call is TRBV19, the J call TRBJ1-5; 8 bases fit TRBD1. Germline V CDR1 and CDR2: LNHDA, SQIVND (reference sequence). The CDR3 runs to 14 residues. Losses at the gene ends were 5 bases for V and 2 bases for J; bases not matched to a gene: 2. CDR3 region: CASSGQGGNQPQHF. The CDR3 bases are TGTGCCAGTAGTGGACAGGGCGGCAATCAGCCCCAGCATTTT.

The chain uses TRBV6-2 or TRBV6-3 and TRBJ2-7; D is possibly TRBD2 (5 bases). Looked up from germline, CDR1 is MNHEY and CDR2 is SVGEGT. This CDR3 region has 14 residues. Between the trimmed V and J ends, which lost 0 bases and 5 bases, there was a span of 11 bases. The CDR3 protein is CASSYSRAPNEQYF. The CDR3 region has the DNA TGTGCCAGCAGTTACTCGAGGGCCCCAAACGAGCAGTACTTC.

The chain couples TRBV11-3 to TRBJ2-3; D is unclear. This CDR3 is built from 14 residues. Germline CDR1 is SGHNT and CDR2 is YENEEA. V gave up 0 bases and J gave up 0 bases, with 4 bases separating them. The CDR3 spells CASSLDSSTDTQYF. The CDR3 bases are TGTGCCAGCAGCTTAGATTCTAGCACAGATACGCAGTATTTT. Full variable domain (rest looked up from reference TRBV11-3 and TRBJ2-3): EAGVVQSPRYKIIEKKQPVAFWCNPISGHNTLYWYLQNLGQGPELLIRYENEEAVDDSQLPKDRFSAERLKGVDSTLKIQPAELGDSAVYLCASSLDSSTDTQYFGPGTRLTVL.

This chain joins TRBV19 and TRBJ2-5; 9 positions match TRBD2. Germline V gene sequence: CDR1 LNHDA, CDR2 SQIVND (reference sequence). Trimming cost V 1 base and J 5 bases; bases outside gene matches: 8. The CDR3 runs 16 residues. The DNA for the CDR3 is TGTGCCAGTAGTATAGGTAGCGGGGGACCTCGGGAGACCCAGTACTTC. As protein: CASSIGSGGPRETQYF. Drawing the rest from reference TRBV19 and TRBJ2-5, the complete variable domain is DGGITQSPKYLFRKEGQNVTLSCEQNLNHDAMYWYRQDPGQGLRLIYYSQIVNDFQKGDIAEGYSVSREKKESFPLTVTSAQKNPTAFYLCASSIGSGGPRETQYFGPGTRLLVL.

The chain couples TRBV6-5 to TRBJ2-1; possibly TRBD1 for D (6 bases). Germline V gene sequence: CDR1 MNHEY, CDR2 SVGAGI. The V end lost 8 bases, the J end lost 3 bases, and 14 bases lay between the germline ends. The CDR3 spans 14 residues. The CDR3 spells CASGRGRGYNEQFF. The DNA for the CDR3 is TGTGCCAGCGGTAGGGGCAGGGGCTACAATGAGCAGTTCTTC.

The gene calls are TRBV6-1 and TRBJ2-7; D remains ambiguous. V was shortened by 2 bases and J by 0 bases, with 11 bases between the two germline ends. Germline loops: CDR1 MNHNS, CDR2 SASEGT. There are 15 residues in the CDR3. As DNA, the CDR3 is TGTGCCAGCAGTGAACTCACCGATAGCTCCTACGAGCAGTACTTC. Amino acids: CASSELTDSSYEQYF.

The chain uses TRBV7-9 and TRBJ2-7, with 13 nucleotides matching TRBD2. The CDR3 contains 17 residues. Germline V gives CDR1 SEHNR, CDR2 FQNEAQ (reference sequence). V lost 2 bases to trimming and J lost 2 bases; unmatched junction nucleotides: 6. The CDR3 reads CASSLMVTSGGAYEQYF. The CDR3 DNA follows: TGTGCCAGCAGCTTAATGGTAACTAGCGGGGGGGCCTACGAGCAGTACTTC.

This chain links TRBV5-1 with TRBJ1-4, with TRBD1 matching over 11 bases. V lost 2 bases and J lost 4; bases outside the gene matches: 7. This CDR3 has 17 residues. Germline V gene data show CDR1 as SGHRS and CDR2 as YFSETQ. CDR3 DNA sequence: TGCGCCAGCAGCTTTGCGGGACAGGGGGTCGGTAATGAAAAACTGTTTTTT. Translated: CASSFAGQGVGNEKLFF.

The CDR3 region is CASSLEGVRETQYF. Written as DNA, the CDR3 is TGCGCCAGCAGCTTGGAAGGGGTTCGAGAGACCCAGTACTTC. The V and J genes are TRBV5-1 and TRBJ2-5, with a tentative D call TRBD1 (5 bases). This CDR3 contains 14 residues. In germline, CDR1 is SGHRS, CDR2 YFSETQ. Trimming shortened V by 0 bases and J by 4 bases, and 10 bases separated the two germline ends.

The CDR3 sequence: CASSEAGTSGSIRETQYF. The CDR3 DNA reads as TGTGCCAGCAGTGAAGCCGGGACTAGCGGGAGTATTAGGGAGACCCAGTACTTC. J is TRBJ2-5 and V is TRBV2; 14 nucleotides align to TRBD2. Germline CDR1 SNHLY, CDR2 FYNNEI. There are 18 residues in the CDR3. The V segment lost 0 bases and the J segment 5 bases; nucleotides outside the gene matches: 8.

V is TRBV5-4 and J is TRBJ1-2, with TRBD1 matching over 8 bases. The CDR3 runs to 16 residues. The germline V gene has CDR1 SGHNT and CDR2 YYREEE (reference sequence). V shed 5 bases, J shed 0 bases, and the junction held 9 bases outside the gene matches. The CDR3 coding sequence is TGTGCCAGCAGGCCCGGGACAGGCGCTTCTAACTATGGCTACACCTTC. Translating gives CASRPGTGASNYGYTF.

The chain joins TRBV2 to TRBJ1-6, with D unresolved. The CDR3 covers 14 residues. Germline V gives CDR1 SNHLY, CDR2 FYNNEI. The V and J ends lost 6 bases and 7 bases respectively, with 13 bases between them. This CDR3 is CASSRGYENSPLHF. The CDR3 DNA follows: TGTGCCAGCAGCCGGGGTTACGAGAATTCACCCCTCCACTTT. Together with reference TRBV2 and TRBJ1-6, the CDR3 gives the full variable domain: EPEVTQTPSHQVTQMGQEVILRCVPISNHLYFYWYRQILGQKVEFLVSFYNNEISEKSEIFDDQFSVERPDGSNFTLKIRSTKLEDSAMYFCASSRGYENSPLHFGNGTRLTVT.

This clone appeared a few times. CDR3 in DNA: TGTGCCAGCAGTTCCAGACAGGGTGGGGTTTATGGCTACACCTTC. It translates to CASSSRQGGVYGYTF. The rearrangement joins TRBV6-5 to TRBJ1-2, with 7 positions matching TRBD1. The CDR3 length is 15 residues. The germline V gene encodes CDR1 MNHEY and CDR2 SVGAGI. V gave up 4 bases and J gave up 5 bases; unmatched junction bases: 10.

This chain uses TRBV5-1 with TRBJ2-1; 7 nucleotides match TRBD2. CDR1 is SGHRS, CDR2 YFSETQ, per germline. The CDR3 runs 15 residues. The J segment lost 5 bases and the V segment lost 1 base, leaving 6 bases of the junction unmatched. The DNA of the CDR3 is TGCGCCAGCAGCTTGATGGCTAGCGGAAACAATGAGCAGTTCTTC. Its protein is CASSLMASGNNEQFF.

This CDR3 reads CASSLGQGAGNTIYF. DNA of the CDR3: TGCGCCAGCAGCTTGGGACAGGGGGCCGGAAACACCATATATTTT. This chain connects TRBV5-1 to TRBJ1-3; TRBD1 matches 10 bases. V lost 0 bases and J lost 4; bases outside the gene matches: 1. Germline V lookup: CDR1 SGHRS, CDR2 YFSETQ. This CDR3 comprises 15 residues.

V gene TRBV7-2 combines with J gene TRBJ2-1; D is perhaps TRBD1 (7 bases). This CDR3 has 17 amino acids. The germline V gene has CDR1 SGHTA and CDR2 FQGNSA. Deletions cut 1 base from V and 6 bases from J, with 19 bases between. CDR3 nucleotides: TGTGCCAGCAGCTTAGGTTCAGTGGGGGGACAGCTCAATGAGCAGTTCTTC. As protein: CASSLGSVGGQLNEQFF.

This clone appeared once. The chain carries TRBV27 and TRBJ1-2; 11 bases are shared with TRBD1. Germline values: CDR1 MNHEY, CDR2 SMNVEV (reference sequence). J gave up 2 bases and V 4 bases, and 12 bases lay outside the gene matches. CDR3 size: 18 residues. The CDR3 DNA is TGTGCCAGCAGTTCCTACACCCCGGGACAGGGGGTAAACTATGGCTACACCTTC. Residues: CASSSYTPGQGVNYGYTF.

The chain combines TRBV19 with TRBJ1-1; 7 positions agree with TRBD1. The CDR3 runs to 16 residues. Trimming removed 3 bases from V and 3 bases from J; junction bases left unmatched: 10. CDR1 and CDR2 from the germline V gene are LNHDA and SQIVND (reference sequence). The CDR3 DNA is TGTGCCAGTAGTATCCCCCTACAGGGGCGGCACACTGAAGCTTTCTTT. It encodes CASSIPLQGRHTEAFF.

The chain is built from TRBV7-2 and TRBJ2-1; 7 nucleotides match TRBD2. The CDR3 is made up of 17 amino acids. The V gene's germline CDR1 is SGHTA and CDR2 FQGNSA. V trimming: 3 bases; J trimming: 3 bases; junction bases outside the gene matches: 11. CDR3 loop: CASSFSWRGRNYNEQFF. The CDR3 region has the DNA TGTGCCAGCAGCTTTAGTTGGCGGGGGAGGAACTACAATGAGCAGTTCTTC.

The CDR3 DNA follows: TGTGCCAGCAGTGTTCAGGGGGATAATTCACCCCTCCACTTT. The encoded protein is CASSVQGDNSPLHF. The J gene is TRBJ1-6, the V gene TRBV2; 7 bases line up with TRBD1. Trimming took 4 bases from V and 5 from J; bases not matched to a gene: 2. CDR3 size: 14 residues. Germline values: CDR1 SNHLY, CDR2 FYNNEI. Drawing the rest from reference TRBV2 and TRBJ1-6, the complete variable domain is EPEVTQTPSHQVTQMGQEVILRCVPISNHLYFYWYRQILGQKVEFLVSFYNNEISEKSEIFDDQFSVERPDGSNFTLKIRSTKLEDSAMYFCASSVQGDNSPLHFGNGTRLTVT.

The V and J genes are TRBV29-1 and TRBJ1-1; weak D call: TRBD1 (5 bases). The length of the CDR3 is 12 residues. The V gene lost 6 bases and the J gene lost 1 base, with 9 bases spanning the gap. Germline CDR1 is SQVTM and CDR2 is ANQGSEA. The CDR3 spells CSVTRENTEAFF. The CDR3, as DNA: TGCAGCGTCACCAGGGAGAACACTGAAGCTTTCTTT.

This chain connects TRBV27 to TRBJ1-2; 8 positions agree with TRBD1. J gave up 6 bases and V 5 bases, and 14 bases lay outside the gene matches. Germline V gene lookup returns CDR1 MNHEY and CDR2 SMNVEV (reference sequence). This CDR3 has 16 amino acids. The CDR3 sequence is CASSLGRSGGLDGYTF. The DNA of the CDR3 is TGTGCCAGCAGTCTCGGGAGGTCAGGGGGCTTGGATGGCTACACCTTC.

The rearrangement joins TRBV18 to TRBJ1-1; D unresolved. Trimming took 1 base from V and 1 from J, leaving 10 bases between them. The CDR3 extends over 15 amino acids. The germline CDR1 and CDR2 sequences are KGHSH and LQKENI. The CDR3 DNA sequence: TGTGCCAGCTCACCACTCCGGGAGAGGAACACTGAAGCTTTCTTT. Residues: CASSPLRERNTEAFF.